One and the same sample provided the 23 T cell receptor beta chains below, sequenced in a study of blood T cells in healthy people across ages. Primers used in a second PCR of about 6 to 11 cycles were a sample-barcoded 5' primer and a J-beta primer mix. TCRdb itself ran the 5' RACE reads through MiXCR, one entry per CDR3 protein. In the table there are roughly 1,500,000 distinct CDR3 sequences, approximately 38% of which are singletons. The specimen sequenced was blood. These receptor sequences come from a woman under 30 in good health.

This chain connects TRBV20-1 to TRBJ2-1; 7 bases map to TRBD2. The CDR3 is made up of 14 amino acids. Germline CDR1 DFQATT, CDR2 SNEGSKA (reference sequence). The V segment lost 1 base and the J segment 5 bases; nucleotides outside the gene matches: 5. The CDR3 loop is CSARAPGGNNEQFF. Here the CDR3 DNA reads TGCAGTGCTAGAGCCCCGGGAGGCAACAATGAGCAGTTCTTC.

The chain is built from TRBV21-1 and TRBJ1-2. TRBV21-1 is reported as a pseudogene. The CDR3 covers 13 residues. The CDR3 sequence: CAKKAGRESGYTF. CDR3 DNA: TGTGCCAAGAAAGCGGGGCGGGAAAGTGGCTACACCTTC.

The J gene is TRBJ2-5, the V gene TRBV29-1, with D possibly TRBD2 on 5 matching bases. The CDR3 totals 12 residues. The germline V gene encodes CDR1 SQVTM and CDR2 ANQGSEA. Between the trimmed V and J ends, which lost 6 bases and 7 bases, there was a span of 15 bases. CDR3: CSVGGLEATQYF. For the CDR3, the DNA is TGCAGCGTCGGAGGCCTAGAAGCGACCCAGTACTTC.

The V and J genes are TRBV9 and TRBJ2-3; D perhaps matches TRBD2 (6 bases). CDR1 is SGDLS, CDR2 YYNGEE, per germline. V gave up 4 bases and J gave up 8 bases, with 14 bases separating them. The CDR3 loop spans 13 amino acids. CDR3 region: CASSPAMGGTQYF. The CDR3 DNA sequence: TGTGCCAGCAGCCCGGCCATGGGAGGTACGCAGTATTTT.

The V gene is TRBV3-1, the J gene TRBJ2-3, with 9 bases lining up with TRBD2. The CDR3 runs to 14 residues. The germline V gene encodes CDR1 LGHDT and CDR2 YNNKEL (reference sequence). Trimming cost V 2 bases and J 6 bases; bases outside gene matches: 3. In nucleotides, the CDR3 is TGTGCCAGCAGCCAACGGACTAGCGCCGATACGCAGTATTTT. Amino acid sequence: CASSQRTSADTQYF.

The CDR3 spells CASRVTGADTEAFF. The CDR3 DNA reads as TGTGCCAGCAGGGTCACAGGGGCGGACACTGAAGCTTTCTTT. The V gene is TRBV28, the J gene TRBJ1-1; TRBD1 matches 7 bases. The CDR3 has 14 residues. The V gene's germline CDR1 is MDHEN and CDR2 SYDVKM. The V gene end was trimmed by 6 bases and the J gene end by 3 bases; junction bases not matched to a gene: 7.

CDR3 DNA sequence: TGCGCCAGCAGCTTCCTCCGGGACAGGGCATACGATGAGCAGTTCTTC. It encodes CASSFLRDRAYDEQFF. The J gene is TRBJ2-1, the V gene TRBV5-1; 9 bases map to TRBD1. V gave up 2 bases and J gave up 8 bases; unmatched junction bases: 11. From germline, CDR1 is SGHRS and CDR2 YFSETQ. The CDR3 covers 16 residues.

This clonotype was seen more than once but under ten times. The chain combines TRBV3-1 with TRBJ2-7; D is unresolved. Germline-derived CDR1 and CDR2 are LGHDT and YNNKEL (reference sequence). Deletions cut 4 bases from V and 0 bases from J, with 13 bases between. CDR3 size: 15 residues. CDR3 in amino acids: CASSPSGFYSYEQYF. CDR3 bases: TGTGCCAGCAGCCCTTCTGGCTTCTACTCCTACGAGCAGTACTTC.

The J gene is TRBJ2-3, the V gene TRBV20-1; tentatively, D is TRBD1 (6 bases). The V end lost 5 bases, the J end lost 0 bases, and 27 bases lay between the germline ends. This CDR3 region has 19 residues. CDR1 and CDR2 (germline): DFQATT, SNEGSKA (reference sequence). CDR3 DNA: TGCAGTGCTGCACCGGACAGTCCAACAACCGTATCTAGCACAGATACGCAGTATTTT. It yields the protein CSAAPDSPTTVSSTDTQYF.

The chain is built from TRBV2 and TRBJ2-5, with 7 bases aligning to TRBD1. Germline CDR1 SNHLY, CDR2 FYNNEI. This CDR3 has 12 residues. The V and J ends lost 6 bases and 5 bases, in that order; junction bases with no gene match: 3. The chain's CDR3 is CASRQGHETQYF. CDR3 sequence (DNA): TGTGCCAGCAGACAGGGGCACGAGACCCAGTACTTC.

The gene calls are TRBV2 and TRBJ1-1; 7 nucleotides agree with TRBD1. V dropped 8 bases and J dropped 4; count of bases not matched to a gene: 13. Germline V gene sequence: CDR1 SNHLY, CDR2 FYNNEI. This CDR3 is built from 15 residues. CDR3 protein: CASVIWNRGSTEAFF. CDR3 nucleotides: TGTGCCAGCGTTATATGGAACAGGGGAAGCACTGAAGCTTTCTTT.

Points on this clonotype: A much larger clone sits a single nucleotide away, making a read error possible. The V call is TRBV10-3, the J call TRBJ2-1, with 8 bases that match TRBD1. The J call may not be correct, given that the DNA end is closer to TRBJ2-7. Per the germline V gene, CDR1 is ENHRY and CDR2 is SYGVKD. This CDR3 contains 14 residues. The CDR3 reads CAIREGQEYNEQYF. The CDR3 bases are TGTGCCATCAGGGAGGGACAGGAGTACAATGAGCAGTACTTC.

Here the CDR3 DNA reads TGTGCCAGCTCACCCGGGACTAGCGGGAGGGTCCACGAGCAGTACTTC. As protein: CASSPGTSGRVHEQYF. V is TRBV18 and J is TRBJ2-7; the match to TRBD2 covers 16 bases. The ends lost 3 bases at V and 5 bases at J; junction bases unmatched: 4. Germline values: CDR1 KGHSH, CDR2 LQKENI. This CDR3 contains 16 residues.

This clonotype has just a few counts. The rearrangement uses TRBV12-3 or TRBV12-4 and TRBJ2-4; D not resolved. The J call may be mistaken, given a closer DNA end match to TRBJ2-7. This CDR3 is 14 amino acids long. The CDR3: CASSFKRAPYEQYF. The CDR3, as DNA: TGTGCCAGCAGTTTTAAGCGCGCCCCCTACGAGCAGTACTTC.

This clonotype has more than one count but fewer than ten. This rearrangement joins TRBV3-1 to TRBJ2-7; a weak D match, TRBD1 (5 bases). Germline V gives CDR1 LGHDT, CDR2 YNNKEL (reference sequence). The V end lost 1 base, the J end lost 9 bases, and 13 bases lay between the germline ends. The CDR3 has 13 amino acids. The CDR3 nucleotides read TGTGCCAGCAGCCAAGCGAGACAGCAACGGCAGTACTTC. It specifies CASSQARQQRQYF.

The V and J genes are TRBV7-2 and TRBJ1-5, with TRBD1 matching over 9 bases. This CDR3 region has 15 residues. The J segment lost 7 bases and the V segment lost 5 bases, leaving 9 bases of the junction unmatched. CDR1 and CDR2 (germline): SGHTA, FQGNSA. The CDR3 loop reads CASSPQGQGGQPQHF. CDR3 nucleotides: TGTGCCAGCAGCCCCCAGGGACAGGGTGGCCAGCCCCAGCATTTT.

The sample holds a few counts of this clonotype. The chain joins TRBV10-3 to TRBJ1-1; possible D gene TRBD1, 6 bases. V lost 0 bases and J lost 1, with 12 bases in between. CDR3 length: 16 residues. CDR1 is ENHRY and CDR2 is SYGVKD in the germline V gene. In DNA form, the CDR3 reads TGTGCCATCAGTGAGTCACAGGGAGTTGGGAACACTGAAGCTTTCTTT. This encodes CAISESQGVGNTEAFF.

The genes are TRBV24-1 and TRBJ2-1, with 9 nucleotides matching TRBD1. The junction had 2 bases not matched to a gene; V was cut back by 4 bases and J by 2 bases. CDR3 length: 15 amino acids. Germline CDR1 KGHDR, CDR2 SFDVKD. CDR3 DNA sequence: TGTGCCACCAGTGACGGACAGGGGACCTACAATGAGCAGTTCTTC. As protein: CATSDGQGTYNEQFF.

The J gene is TRBJ2-5, the V gene TRBV29-1; a possible D gene is TRBD2 (5 bases). The V gene's germline CDR1 is SQVTM and CDR2 ANQGSEA. Trimming pared 3 bases from V and 5 bases from J, leaving 7 bases between. The CDR3 consists of 11 residues. The CDR3 DNA sequence: TGCAGCGTTGACTCGGGGGAGACCCAGTACTTC. Translating it yields CSVDSGETQYF.

The chain couples TRBV9 to TRBJ2-1, with a weak D call TRBD1 (9 bases). Trimming removed 4 bases at V and 6 bases at J, with 17 bases between. CDR3 size: 15 residues. Per the germline V gene, CDR1 is SGDLS and CDR2 is YYNGEE. CDR3 loop: CASSREGQGPNEQFF. The DNA of the CDR3 is TGTGCCAGCAGCCGGGAGGGACAGGGCCCCAATGAGCAGTTCTTC.

This clonotype has just a few counts. The chain links TRBV5-1 to TRBJ2-7; D gene uncertain. The V end lost 4 bases, the J end lost 1 base, and 18 bases lay between the germline ends. CDR1 and CDR2 from the germline V gene are SGHRS and YFSETQ. The CDR3 has 16 residues. This CDR3 is CASSAPATSISYEQYF. Here the CDR3 DNA reads TGCGCCAGCAGCGCCCCCGCGACAAGCATATCCTACGAGCAGTACTTC.

This clonotype has more than one count but fewer than ten. The chain is built from TRBV20-1 and TRBJ2-7; unclear D gene. Trimming left V 1 base short and J 3 bases short, with 7 bases between. The length of the CDR3 is 12 residues. Germline CDR1 is DFQATT and CDR2 is SNEGSKA (reference sequence). Written as DNA, the CDR3 is TGCAGTGCTAGAGGAGGCTACTACGAGCAGTACTTC. Its protein product is CSARGGYYEQYF.

This clonotype has just a few counts. This chain links TRBV4-2 with TRBJ2-5, with D perhaps matching TRBD2 (6 bases). Trimming removed 3 bases from V and 11 bases from J, with 19 bases in between. CDR3 length: 14 residues. Germline V gene data show CDR1 as LGHNA and CDR2 as YNFKEQ. CDR3 in DNA: TGTGCCAGCAGCCAGGGGGACTCCCTGAATGAGCAGTACTTC. This encodes CASSQGDSLNEQYF.